These 16 T cell receptor beta chains were all obtained from the same sample, sequenced in a study of T-cell memory formation after mild COVID-19. TCRdb itself ran the 5' RACE reads through MiXCR, one entry per CDR3 protein. Among under 300,000 distinct CDR3 sequences listed, under 20% were seen once. The sample consisted of PBMCs or a T cell subset sorted from them (not recorded which). These receptors were collected from a man aged 18-30 years who had mild COVID-19 (a few samples of this study predate the infection). Cell type and time point are not known.

The CDR3 loop is CASSQTSAEETQYF. CDR3 sequence (DNA): TGTGCCAGCTCACAGACTAGCGCCGAAGAGACCCAGTACTTC. The rearrangement uses TRBV18 and TRBJ2-5; 8 nucleotides align to TRBD2. This CDR3 is built from 14 residues. Germline lookup yields CDR1 KGHSH and CDR2 LQKENI. The V and J ends lost 4 bases and 3 bases, in that order; junction bases with no gene match: 4.

V usage is TRBV29-1 and J usage is TRBJ2-7; D gene ambiguous. Germline V gene sequence: CDR1 SQVTM, CDR2 ANQGSEA. V was cut by 1 base and J by 1 base, with 5 bases left in between. This CDR3 region has 12 residues. CDR3 region: CSVEAGSYEQYF. Here the CDR3 DNA reads TGCAGCGTTGAAGCAGGTTCCTACGAGCAGTACTTC.

The table lists this clonotype with a few counts. The chain uses TRBV2 and TRBJ2-3, with a weak D call TRBD2 (5 bases). V lost 6 bases, J lost 0 bases, and 13 bases lay in between. CDR1 is SNHLY and CDR2 is FYNNEI in the germline V gene. This CDR3 has 15 amino acids. DNA of the CDR3: TGTGCCAGCAGGGAGGAGGAGTACAGCACAGATACGCAGTATTTT. Its translation: CASREEEYSTDTQYF.

This clonotype was seen ten or more times. J is TRBJ2-5 and V is TRBV24-1; no firm D call. The CDR3 sequence is 14 residues long. V was clipped by 6 bases and J by 5 bases, with 15 bases between them. Germline V gene data show CDR1 as KGHDR and CDR2 as SFDVKD. In nucleotides, the CDR3 is TGTGCCACCAGTCCCGGATCGATTTTGGAGACCCAGTACTTC. Protein: CATSPGSILETQYF.

This clonotype occurred a few times. The chain employs TRBV11-2 and TRBJ2-5; D remains unclear. Germline CDR1 and CDR2: SGHAT and FQNNGV. Trimming cost V 0 bases and J 1 base, with 12 bases left between them. This CDR3 comprises 16 residues. The CDR3 DNA sequence: TGTGCCAGCAGCTTAGATATTTGGGCTCCCCAAGAGACCCAGTACTTC. Translating it yields CASSLDIWAPQETQYF.

This clonotype was picked up a small number of times. The rearrangement joins TRBV5-1 to TRBJ2-1, with D possibly being TRBD1 (5 bases). From germline, CDR1 is SGHRS and CDR2 YFSETQ. V was pared by 4 bases and J by 1 base, with 12 bases between. There are 15 residues in the CDR3. Here the CDR3 reads CASSRSGLSYNEQFF. The CDR3 DNA is TGCGCCAGCAGCCGCTCAGGGCTATCCTACAATGAGCAGTTCTTC.

This chain joins TRBV2 and TRBJ2-1; 7 positions match TRBD2. The CDR3 spans 15 residues. Germline CDR1 reads SNHLY; CDR2 reads FYNNEI. Trimming removed 6 bases from V and 7 bases from J; junction bases left unmatched: 12. Here the CDR3 DNA reads TGTGCCAGCAGCGTTAGCGGGCCCCTCGGGAATGAGCAGTTCTTC. Translated, it gives CASSVSGPLGNEQFF.

V is TRBV28 and J is TRBJ2-2, with 9 bases lining up with TRBD1. V shed 5 bases, J shed 2 bases, and the junction held 3 bases outside the gene matches. Germline CDR1 MDHEN, CDR2 SYDVKM. CDR3 length equals 15 residues. The CDR3 protein is CASSMTGGNTGELFF. In nucleotides, the CDR3 is TGTGCCAGCAGTATGACAGGGGGAAACACCGGGGAGCTGTTTTTT.

This clonotype was seen a few times. This chain uses TRBV20-1 with TRBJ2-6; the D gene is possibly TRBD2 (5 bases). CDR3 length equals 14 residues. CDR1 is DFQATT and CDR2 is SNEGSKA in the germline V gene (reference sequence). V dropped 1 base and J dropped 2 bases, with 6 bases sitting between them. CDR3 DNA: TGCAGTGCTAGAGTGGAGGCTGGGGCCAACGTCCTGACTTTC. This translates into CSARVEAGANVLTF.

This clonotype has ten or more counts. The V call is TRBV5-1, the J call TRBJ2-3; D ambiguous. V lost 0 bases and J lost 2, with 7 bases in between. The germline gives CDR1 SGHRS, CDR2 YFSETQ. The CDR3 loop spans 14 amino acids. In nucleotides, the CDR3 is TGCGCCAGCAGCTTGGTGGGTACCACAGATACGCAGTATTTT. Protein: CASSLVGTTDTQYF. The full variable domain, its missing parts supplied by reference TRBV5-1 and TRBJ2-3, is KAGVTQTPRYLIKTRGQQVTLSCSPISGHRSVSWYQQTPGQGLQFLFEYFSETQRNKGNFPGRFSGRQFSNSRSEMNVSTLELGDSALYLCASSLVGTTDTQYFGPGTRLTVL.

This clonotype was detected only a few times. This rearrangement joins TRBV11-1 to TRBJ1-6, with a weak D call TRBD1 (5 bases). This CDR3 is built from 15 residues. V lost 7 bases, J lost 7 bases, and 17 bases lay in between. Looked up from germline, CDR1 is SGHAT and CDR2 is FQDESV (reference sequence). CDR3 protein: CASNHAGTGNSPLHF. In nucleotides, the CDR3 is TGTGCCAGCAACCACGCAGGGACCGGCAATTCACCCCTCCACTTT.

This clonotype occurred a few times. The CDR3 is CSAKRTGFENEKLFF. The CDR3 nucleotides read TGCAGTGCTAAACGGACAGGGTTTGAGAATGAAAAACTGTTTTTT. The V gene is TRBV20-1, the J gene TRBJ1-4; 8 positions match TRBD1. Germline loops: CDR1 DFQATT, CDR2 SNEGSKA (reference sequence). This CDR3 comprises 15 residues. J lost 5 bases, V lost 4 bases, and 9 bases had no gene match.

This clonotype was seen more than once but under ten times. The chain uses TRBV7-2 and TRBJ1-2; possibly TRBD1 for D (6 bases). The CDR3 runs to 12 residues. V lost 5 bases and J lost 8, with 12 bases in between. Per the germline V gene, CDR1 is SGHTA and CDR2 is FQGNSA. CDR3 DNA: TGTGCCAGCAGCCTAACAGGGTTGGGCTACACCTTC. Its protein product is CASSLTGLGYTF.

V is TRBV2 and J is TRBJ1-3; D gene uncertain. Looked up from germline, CDR1 is SNHLY and CDR2 is FYNNEI. The CDR3 runs 14 residues. V lost 6 bases to trimming and J lost 1 base, with 10 bases between them. The CDR3, as DNA: TGTGCCAGCAGGGTGATGCCTTCTGGAAACACCATATATTTT. Residues: CASRVMPSGNTIYF.

The V and J genes are TRBV18 and TRBJ1-5; a possible D gene is TRBD1 (6 bases). The CDR3 contains 16 residues. V was pared by 5 bases and J by 0 bases, with 14 bases between. Germline V gene lookup returns CDR1 KGHSH and CDR2 LQKENI. Here the CDR3 DNA reads TGTGCCAGCTCAGCGACACAGGGATATAGCAATCAGCCCCAGCATTTT. It specifies CASSATQGYSNQPQHF.

V and J are TRBV24-1 and TRBJ2-3; D is undetermined. The CDR3 runs to 13 residues. CDR1 is KGHDR and CDR2 is SFDVKD in the germline V gene. V was clipped by 1 base and J by 11 bases, with 12 bases between them. The CDR3 DNA reads as TGTGCCACCAGTGATTTATCCAGTCCAGAGCAGTATTTT. It specifies CATSDLSSPEQYF.